This T cell receptor beta chain is drawn from a study of blood T cells in healthy people across ages. Overall study results and limits: The long-lived group displayed more naive CD4+ cells, plus higher diversity, than the aged donors did.

Total RNA amounts of at least 6 micrograms were extracted per sample. PCR was performed a second time for about 6 to 11 cycles using a sample-barcoded 5' primer and a J-beta primer mix. A template-switch adaptor with 12 random nucleotides tagged each cDNA molecule. Each CDR3 protein is one row after TCRdb ran MiXCR on the 5' RACE reads. Of roughly 1.5 million distinct CDR3 sequences in the sample, roughly 43% were seen once. With respect to this clonotype: The antigen remains unidentified.

The CDR3 loop spans 15 amino acids. The germline gives CDR1 LGHNA, CDR2 YNFKEQ. Trimming stripped 0 bases from V and 0 bases from J, with 8 bases between. This TCR came from a woman between 18 and 29 years old in good health. The chain couples TRBV4-2 to TRBJ1-1, with D unresolved. Material: blood. CDR3 sequence reads: CASSQEKAMNTEAFF. CDR3 nucleotide sequence: TGTGCCAGCAGCCAAGAAAAGGCTATGAACACTGAAGCTTTCTTT.